This T cell receptor beta chain was recovered during a study of shared clonotypes between healthy human individuals. Findings of the study overall: Investigators collected only blood, and repertoires in tissues likely differ.

Worth noting for this clone: Its antigen is unidentified.

Only in-frame clones appear in the TCRdb table, and some are missing; sequencing was by immunoSEQ multiplex PCR. The sample consists of about 730,000 clones, just under 75% of them appearing once. Germline trimming cut 5 bases from V and 5 bases from J; bases unmatched to any gene: 2. The CDR3 length is 15 residues. CDR1 and CDR2 (germline): MRHNA, SNTAGT. The rearrangement links TRBV6-4 to TRBJ2-1; 14 positions agree with TRBD2. The sequence was obtained from a woman aged 30 to 39 in good health. The sequenced material came from memory CD4+ T cells sorted from blood. Sample subset: CD45RA-negative fraction. CDR3 sequence reads: CASSPGLAGDNEQFF. CDR3 coding DNA: TGTGCCAGCAGTCCGGGACTAGCGGGAGACAATGAGCAGTTCTTC.